This TCR beta chain was identified in a study of identical twins. Template switching, a step in the protocol, added a universal primer site, and cDNA carried unique molecular identifiers. TCRdb used MiXCR to reprocess the 5' RACE reads, holding one entry per CDR3 protein. The sample records approximately 550,000 distinct CDR3 sequences, approximately 20% being singletons. The same sample was also used in a study of yellow fever vaccine responses in identical twins.

This receptor was obtained from a woman aged 18-29 years in good health. Sequencing input: CD4+ T cells sorted from blood.

The CDR3 reads CASSLDELTSETYEQYF. Written as DNA, the CDR3 is TGTGCCAGCAGCTTAGACGAGTTAACTAGCGAAACCTACGAGCAGTACTTC. This chain joins TRBV7-6 and TRBJ2-7; the match to TRBD2 covers 7 bases. V was pared by 1 base and J by 2 bases, with 11 bases of the junction left unmatched. Looked up from germline, CDR1 is SGHVS and CDR2 is FNYEAQ. The CDR3 loop spans 17 amino acids.